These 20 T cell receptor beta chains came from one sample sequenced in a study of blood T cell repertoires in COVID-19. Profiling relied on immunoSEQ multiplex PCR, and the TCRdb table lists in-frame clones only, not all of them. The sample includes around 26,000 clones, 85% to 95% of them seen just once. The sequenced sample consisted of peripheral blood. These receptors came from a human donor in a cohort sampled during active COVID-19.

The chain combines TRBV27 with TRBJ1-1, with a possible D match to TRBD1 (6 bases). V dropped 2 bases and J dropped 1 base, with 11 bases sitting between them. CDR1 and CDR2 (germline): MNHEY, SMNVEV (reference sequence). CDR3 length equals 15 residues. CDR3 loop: CASSLATGANTEAFF. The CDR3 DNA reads TGTGCCAGCAGTTTAGCGACAGGTGCGAACACTGAAGCTTTCTTT.

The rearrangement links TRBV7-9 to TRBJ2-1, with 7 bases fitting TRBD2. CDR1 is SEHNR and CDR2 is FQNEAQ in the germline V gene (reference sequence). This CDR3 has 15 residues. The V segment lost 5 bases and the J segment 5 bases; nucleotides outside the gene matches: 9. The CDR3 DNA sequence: TGTGCCAGCAGCACTGGGACTACAGGAAACAATGAGCAGTTCTTC. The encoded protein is CASSTGTTGNNEQFF.

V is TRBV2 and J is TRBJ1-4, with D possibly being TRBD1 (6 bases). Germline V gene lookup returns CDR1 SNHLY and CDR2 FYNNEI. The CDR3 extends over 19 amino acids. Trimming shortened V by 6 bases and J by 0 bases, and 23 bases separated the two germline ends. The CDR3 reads CASRETNRVAYATNEKLFF. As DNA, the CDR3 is TGTGCCAGCAGGGAAACGAACAGGGTCGCCTATGCAACTAATGAAAAACTGTTTTTT.

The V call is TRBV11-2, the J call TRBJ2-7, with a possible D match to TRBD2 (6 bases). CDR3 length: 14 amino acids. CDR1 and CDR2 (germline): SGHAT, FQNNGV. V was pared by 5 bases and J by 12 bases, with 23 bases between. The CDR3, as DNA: TGTGCCAGCAGCCTTACTATTAGAGGGACTGTAACGTACTTC. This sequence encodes CASSLTIRGTVTYF. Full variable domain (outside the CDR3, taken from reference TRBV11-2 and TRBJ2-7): EAGVAQSPRYKIIEKRQSVAFWCNPISGHATLYWYQQILGQGPKLLIQFQNNGVVDDSQLPKDRFSAERLKGVDSTLKIQPAKLEDSAVYLCASSLTIRGTVTYFGPGTRLTVT.

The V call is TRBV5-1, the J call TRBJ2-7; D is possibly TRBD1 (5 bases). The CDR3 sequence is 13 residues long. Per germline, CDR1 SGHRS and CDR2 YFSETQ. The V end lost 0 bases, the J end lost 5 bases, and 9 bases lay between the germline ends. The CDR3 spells CASSLDRSDEQYF. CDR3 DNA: TGCGCCAGCAGCTTGGACAGGAGCGACGAGCAGTACTTC.

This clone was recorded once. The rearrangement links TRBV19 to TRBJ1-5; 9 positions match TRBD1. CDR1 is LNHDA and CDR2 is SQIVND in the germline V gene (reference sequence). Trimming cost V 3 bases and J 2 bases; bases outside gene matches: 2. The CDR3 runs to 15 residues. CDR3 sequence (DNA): TGTGCCAGTAGTATGAGGACAGGGGGCAATCAGCCCCAGCATTTT. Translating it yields CASSMRTGGNQPQHF. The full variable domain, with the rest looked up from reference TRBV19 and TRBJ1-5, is DGGITQSPKYLFRKEGQNVTLSCEQNLNHDAMYWYRQDPGQGLRLIYYSQIVNDFQKGDIAEGYSVSREKKESFPLTVTSAQKNPTAFYLCASSMRTGGNQPQHFGDGTRLSIL.

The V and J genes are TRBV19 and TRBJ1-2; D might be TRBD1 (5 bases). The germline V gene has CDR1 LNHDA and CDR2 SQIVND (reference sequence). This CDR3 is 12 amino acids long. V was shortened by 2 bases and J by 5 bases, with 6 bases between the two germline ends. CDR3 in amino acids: CASSIQGYGYTF. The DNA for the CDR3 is TGTGCCAGTAGTATACAGGGATATGGCTACACCTTC.

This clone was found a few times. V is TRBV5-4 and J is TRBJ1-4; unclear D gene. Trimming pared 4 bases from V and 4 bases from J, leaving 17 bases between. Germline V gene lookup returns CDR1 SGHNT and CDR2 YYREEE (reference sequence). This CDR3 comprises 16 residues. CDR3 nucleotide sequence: TGTGCCAGCAGCCCCGAGGGCGCAGGCTTTAATGAAAAACTGTTTTTT. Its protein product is CASSPEGAGFNEKLFF. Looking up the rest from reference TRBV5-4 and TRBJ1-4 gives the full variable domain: ETGVTQSPTHLIKTRGQQVTLRCSSQSGHNTVSWYQQALGQGPQFIFQYYREEENGRGNFPPRFSGLQFPNYSSELNVNALELDDSALYLCASSPEGAGFNEKLFFGSGTQLSVL.

The CDR3: CASSESGRGAFTDTQYF. In DNA form, the CDR3 reads TGCGCCAGCAGTGAGTCGGGGCGGGGGGCCTTCACAGATACGCAGTATTTT. The gene calls are TRBV10-2 and TRBJ2-3; 8 bases are shared with TRBD2. The ends lost 0 bases at V and 2 bases at J; junction bases unmatched: 7. The CDR3 covers 17 residues. Per germline, CDR1 WSHSY and CDR2 SAAADI.

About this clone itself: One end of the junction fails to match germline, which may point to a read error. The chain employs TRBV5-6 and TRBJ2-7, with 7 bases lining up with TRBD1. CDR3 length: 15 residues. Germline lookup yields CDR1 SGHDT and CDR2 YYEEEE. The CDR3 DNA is TGTGCCAGCAGGTTGGGGTCCAACAGGGGCCGAGAGCAGTACTTC. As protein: CASRLGSNRGREQYF.

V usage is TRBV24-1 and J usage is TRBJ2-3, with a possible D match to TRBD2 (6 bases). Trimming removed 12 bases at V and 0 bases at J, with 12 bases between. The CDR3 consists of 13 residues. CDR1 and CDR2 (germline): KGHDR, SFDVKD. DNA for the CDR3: TGTGCCGCCGGGACTCGAAGCACAGATACGCAGTATTTT. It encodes CAAGTRSTDTQYF.

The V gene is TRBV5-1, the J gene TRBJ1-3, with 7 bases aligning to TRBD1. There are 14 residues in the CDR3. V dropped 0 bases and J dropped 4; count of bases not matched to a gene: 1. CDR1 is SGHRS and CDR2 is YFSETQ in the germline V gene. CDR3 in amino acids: CASSLGGQGNTIYF. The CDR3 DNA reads TGCGCCAGCAGCTTGGGGGGACAGGGAAACACCATATATTTT.

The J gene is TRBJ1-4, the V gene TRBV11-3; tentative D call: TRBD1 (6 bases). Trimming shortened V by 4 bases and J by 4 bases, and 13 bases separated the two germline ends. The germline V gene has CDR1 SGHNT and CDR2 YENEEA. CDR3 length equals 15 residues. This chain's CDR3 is CASSSTGTLNEKLFF. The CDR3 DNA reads TGTGCCAGCAGCTCAACAGGGACGCTTAATGAAAAACTGTTTTTT. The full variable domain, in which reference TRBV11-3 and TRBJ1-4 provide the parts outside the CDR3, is EAGVVQSPRYKIIEKKQPVAFWCNPISGHNTLYWYLQNLGQGPELLIRYENEEAVDDSQLPKDRFSAERLKGVDSTLKIQPAELGDSAVYLCASSSTGTLNEKLFFGSGTQLSVL.

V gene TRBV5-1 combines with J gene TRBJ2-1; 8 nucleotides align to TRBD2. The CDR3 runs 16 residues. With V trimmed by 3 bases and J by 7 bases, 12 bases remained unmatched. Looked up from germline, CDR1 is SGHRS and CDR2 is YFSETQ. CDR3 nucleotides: TGCGCCAGCAGCTCCTGGACTAGCTCGGTGGAGAATGAGCAGTTCTTC. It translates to CASSSWTSSVENEQFF.

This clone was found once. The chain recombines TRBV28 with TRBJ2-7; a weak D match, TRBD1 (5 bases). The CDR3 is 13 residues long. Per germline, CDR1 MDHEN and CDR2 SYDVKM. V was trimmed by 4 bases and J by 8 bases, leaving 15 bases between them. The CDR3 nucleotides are TGTGCCAGCAGTTCATGGACACCATCTAAGCAGTACTTC. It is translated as CASSSWTPSKQYF.

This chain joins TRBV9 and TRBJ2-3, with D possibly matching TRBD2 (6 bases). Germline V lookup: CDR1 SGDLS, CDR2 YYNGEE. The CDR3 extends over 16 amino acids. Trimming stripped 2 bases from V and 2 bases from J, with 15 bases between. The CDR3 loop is CASSVRGLMITDTQYF. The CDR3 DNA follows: TGTGCCAGCAGCGTGAGGGGACTTATGATCACAGATACGCAGTATTTT.

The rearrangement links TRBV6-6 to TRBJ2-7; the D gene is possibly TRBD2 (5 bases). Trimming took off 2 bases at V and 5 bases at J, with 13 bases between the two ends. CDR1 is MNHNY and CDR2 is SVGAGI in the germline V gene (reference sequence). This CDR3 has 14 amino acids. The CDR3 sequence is CASSYIPSTNEQYF. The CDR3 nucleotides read TGTGCCAGCAGTTACATCCCCTCGACTAACGAGCAGTACTTC.

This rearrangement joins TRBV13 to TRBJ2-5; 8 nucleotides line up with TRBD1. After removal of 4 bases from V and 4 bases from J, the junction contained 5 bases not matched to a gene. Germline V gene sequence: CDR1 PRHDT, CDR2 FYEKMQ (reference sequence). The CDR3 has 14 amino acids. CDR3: CASSSQGAGETQYF. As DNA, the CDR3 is TGTGCCAGCAGCTCCCAGGGGGCTGGAGAGACCCAGTACTTC.

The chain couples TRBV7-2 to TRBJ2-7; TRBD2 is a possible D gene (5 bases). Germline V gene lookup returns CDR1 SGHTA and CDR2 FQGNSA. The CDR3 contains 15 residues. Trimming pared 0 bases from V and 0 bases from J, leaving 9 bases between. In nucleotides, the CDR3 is TGTGCCAGCAGCTTAGCGGAGGTCAGCTCCTACGAGCAGTACTTC. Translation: CASSLAEVSSYEQYF. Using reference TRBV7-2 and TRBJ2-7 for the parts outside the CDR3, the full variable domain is GAGVSQSPSNKVTEKGKDVELRCDPISGHTALYWYRQSLGQGLEFLIYFQGNSAPDKSGLPSDRFSAERTGGSVSTLTIQRTQQEDSAVYLCASSLAEVSSYEQYFGPGTRLTVT.

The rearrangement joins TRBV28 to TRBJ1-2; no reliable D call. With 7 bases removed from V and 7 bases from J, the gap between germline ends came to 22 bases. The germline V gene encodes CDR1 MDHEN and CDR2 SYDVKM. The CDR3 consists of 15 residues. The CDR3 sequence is CASNGGQALGPGYTF. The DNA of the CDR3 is TGTGCCAGCAATGGCGGGCAGGCTTTAGGGCCTGGCTACACCTTC.